The clone carrying this TCR beta chain was seen just once. Sequenced by immunoSEQ multiplex PCR; TCRdb stores in-frame clones only, minus some. This table holds under 50,000 clones, about 85% found once. Trimming cost V 5 bases and J 2 bases, with 13 bases left between them. Germline loops: CDR1 SGHVS, CDR2 FQNEAQ. The CDR3 extends over 14 amino acids. The record originates from a study of OX40 agonist ivuxolimab in advanced cancers. This specimen was CD4+ or CD8+ T cells sorted from blood, taken in a trial of the OX40 agonist ivuxolimab. V gene TRBV7-8 combines with J gene TRBJ2-7; D remains unclear. The TCR sequence derives from an adult with an advanced solid tumor such as melanoma, head and neck, liver or kidney cancer. The CDR3 coding sequence is TGTGCCAGCAGCCCTTCTGGGGTAACCTACGAGCAGTACTTC. Protein sequence: CASSPSGVTYEQYF.